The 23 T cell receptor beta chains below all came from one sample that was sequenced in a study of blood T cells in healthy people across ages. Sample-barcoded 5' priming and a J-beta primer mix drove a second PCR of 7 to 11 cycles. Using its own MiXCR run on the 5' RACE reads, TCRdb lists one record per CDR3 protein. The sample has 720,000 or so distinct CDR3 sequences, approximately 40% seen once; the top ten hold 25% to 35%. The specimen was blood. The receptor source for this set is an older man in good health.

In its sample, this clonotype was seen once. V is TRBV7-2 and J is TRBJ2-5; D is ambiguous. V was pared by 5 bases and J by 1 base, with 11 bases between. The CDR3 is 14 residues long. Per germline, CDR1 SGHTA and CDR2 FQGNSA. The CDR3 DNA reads TGTGCCAGCAGCCTCACTCGGGCCCAAGAGACCCAGTACTTC. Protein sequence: CASSLTRAQETQYF. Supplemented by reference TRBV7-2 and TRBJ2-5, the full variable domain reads GAGVSQSPSNKVTEKGKDVELRCDPISGHTALYWYRQSLGQGLEFLIYFQGNSAPDKSGLPSDRFSAERTGGSVSTLTIQRTQQEDSAVYLCASSLTRAQETQYFGPGTRLLVL.

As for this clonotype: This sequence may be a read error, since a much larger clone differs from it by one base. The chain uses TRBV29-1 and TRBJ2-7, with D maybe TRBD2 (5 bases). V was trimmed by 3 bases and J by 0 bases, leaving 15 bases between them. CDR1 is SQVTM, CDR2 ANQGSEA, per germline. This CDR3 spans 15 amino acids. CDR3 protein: CSVDEGSRGSYEQYF. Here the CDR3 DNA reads TGCAGCGTTGATGAAGGGAGCCGTGGCTCCTACGAGCAGTACTTC.

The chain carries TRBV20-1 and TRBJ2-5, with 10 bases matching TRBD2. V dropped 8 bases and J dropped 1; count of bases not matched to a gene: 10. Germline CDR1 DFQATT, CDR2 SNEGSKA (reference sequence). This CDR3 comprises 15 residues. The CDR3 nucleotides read TGCAGTACGAGTCGGACTAGCGGACTCCAAGAGACCCAGTACTTC. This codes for CSTSRTSGLQETQYF.

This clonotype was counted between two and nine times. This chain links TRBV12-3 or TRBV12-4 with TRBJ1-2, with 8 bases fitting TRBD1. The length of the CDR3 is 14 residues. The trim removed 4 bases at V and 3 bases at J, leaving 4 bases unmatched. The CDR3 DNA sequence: TGTGCCAGCAGTTGGGAGGGACAGGACTATGGCTACACCTTC. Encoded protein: CASSWEGQDYGYTF.

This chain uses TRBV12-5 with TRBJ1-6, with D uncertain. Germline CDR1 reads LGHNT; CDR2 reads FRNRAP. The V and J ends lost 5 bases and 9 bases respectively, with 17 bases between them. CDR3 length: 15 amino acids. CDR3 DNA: TGTGCTAGTGGTCTGGGCCATCAACGGGGTTCACCCCTCCACTTT. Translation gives CASGLGHQRGSPLHF. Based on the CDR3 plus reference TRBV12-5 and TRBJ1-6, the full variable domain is DARVTQTPRHKVTEMGQEVTMRCQPILGHNTVFWYRQTMMQGLELLAYFRNRAPLDDSGMPKDRFSAEMPDATLATLKIQPSEPRDSAVYFCASGLGHQRGSPLHFGNGTRLTVT.

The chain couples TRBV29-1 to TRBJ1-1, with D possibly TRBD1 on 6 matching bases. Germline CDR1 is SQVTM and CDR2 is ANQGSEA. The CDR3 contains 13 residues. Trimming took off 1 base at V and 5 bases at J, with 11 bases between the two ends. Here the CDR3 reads CSVEGGGGTEAFF. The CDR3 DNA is TGCAGCGTTGAAGGAGGGGGTGGGACTGAAGCTTTCTTT.

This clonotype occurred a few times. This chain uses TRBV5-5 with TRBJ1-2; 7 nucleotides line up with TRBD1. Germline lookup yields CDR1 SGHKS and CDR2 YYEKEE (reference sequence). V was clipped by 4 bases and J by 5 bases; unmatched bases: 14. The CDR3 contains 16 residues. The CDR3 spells CASSPLADRKKYGYTF. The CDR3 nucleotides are TGTGCCAGCAGCCCATTAGCGGACAGGAAGAAATATGGCTACACCTTC. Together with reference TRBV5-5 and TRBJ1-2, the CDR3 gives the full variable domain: DAGVTQSPTHLIKTRGQQVTLRCSPISGHKSVSWYQQVLGQGPQFIFQYYEKEERGRGNFPDRFSARQFPNYSSELNVNALLLGDSALYLCASSPLADRKKYGYTFGSGTRLTVV.

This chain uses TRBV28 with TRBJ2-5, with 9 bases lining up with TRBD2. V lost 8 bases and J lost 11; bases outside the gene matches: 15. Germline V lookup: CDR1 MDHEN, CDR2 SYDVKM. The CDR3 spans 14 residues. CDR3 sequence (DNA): TGTGCCAGCTTCGGGAGCGGGGGGTCCAATGAGCAGTACTTC. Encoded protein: CASFGSGGSNEQYF. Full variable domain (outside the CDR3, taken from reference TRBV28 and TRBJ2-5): DVKVTQSSRYLVKRTGEKVFLECVQDMDHENMFWYRQDPGLGLRLIYFSYDVKMKEKGDIPEGYSVSREKKERFSLILESASTNQTSMYLCASFGSGGSNEQYFGPGTRLLVL.

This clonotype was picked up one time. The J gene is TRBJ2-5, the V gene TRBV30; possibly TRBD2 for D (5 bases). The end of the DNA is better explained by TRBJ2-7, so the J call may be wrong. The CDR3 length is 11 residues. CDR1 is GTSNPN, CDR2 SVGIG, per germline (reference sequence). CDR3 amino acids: CAWGLSYEQYF. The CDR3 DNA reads TGTGCCTGGGGACTTAGCTACGAGCAGTACTTC.

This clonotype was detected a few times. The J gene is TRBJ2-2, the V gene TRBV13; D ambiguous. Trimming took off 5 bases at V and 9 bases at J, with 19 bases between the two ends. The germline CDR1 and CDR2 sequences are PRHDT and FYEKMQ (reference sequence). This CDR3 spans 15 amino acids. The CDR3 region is CASSNPGLPNRELFF. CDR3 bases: TGTGCCAGCAGCAACCCCGGGCTTCCCAACCGGGAGCTGTTTTTT.

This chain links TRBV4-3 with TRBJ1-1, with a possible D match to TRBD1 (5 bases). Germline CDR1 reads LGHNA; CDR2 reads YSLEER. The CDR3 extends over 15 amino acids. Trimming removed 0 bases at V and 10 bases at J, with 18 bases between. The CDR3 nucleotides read TGCGCCAGCAGCCAAGATCTCCTCAAGGGGACGGCAGCTTTCTTT. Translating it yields CASSQDLLKGTAAFF.

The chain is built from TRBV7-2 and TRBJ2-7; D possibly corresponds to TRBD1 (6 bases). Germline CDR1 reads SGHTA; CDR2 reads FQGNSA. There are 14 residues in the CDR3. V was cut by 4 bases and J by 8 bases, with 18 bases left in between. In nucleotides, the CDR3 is TGTGCCAGCAGCTCTCGTAAGGACAGTCGCAAGCAGTACTTC. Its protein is CASSSRKDSRKQYF.

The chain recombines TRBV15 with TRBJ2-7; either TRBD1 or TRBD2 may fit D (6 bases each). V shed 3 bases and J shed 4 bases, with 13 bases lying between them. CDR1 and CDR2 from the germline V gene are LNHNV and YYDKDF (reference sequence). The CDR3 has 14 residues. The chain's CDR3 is CATSSGGAIYEQYF. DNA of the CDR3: TGTGCCACCAGCAGCGGGGGCGCGATATACGAGCAGTACTTC.

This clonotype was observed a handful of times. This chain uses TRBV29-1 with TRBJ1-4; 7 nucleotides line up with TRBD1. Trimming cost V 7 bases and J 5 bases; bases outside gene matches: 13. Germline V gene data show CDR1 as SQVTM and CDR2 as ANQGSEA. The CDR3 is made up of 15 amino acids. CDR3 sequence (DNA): TGCAGCGCCATACAGGGGACCACCATAAATGAAAAACTGTTTTTT. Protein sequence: CSAIQGTTINEKLFF.

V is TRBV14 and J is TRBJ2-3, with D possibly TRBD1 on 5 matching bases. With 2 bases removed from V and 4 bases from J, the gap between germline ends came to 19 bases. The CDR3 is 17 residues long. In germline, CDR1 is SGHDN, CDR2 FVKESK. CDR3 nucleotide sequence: TGTGCCAGCAGCCAATTTTCCACGGCAGGGATATCAGATACGCAGTATTTT. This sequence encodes CASSQFSTAGISDTQYF. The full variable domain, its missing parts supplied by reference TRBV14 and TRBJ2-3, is EAGVTQFPSHSVIEKGQTVTLRCDPISGHDNLYWYRRVMGKEIKFLLHFVKESKQDESGMPNNRFLAERTGGTYSTLKVQPAELEDSGVYFCASSQFSTAGISDTQYFGPGTRLTVL.

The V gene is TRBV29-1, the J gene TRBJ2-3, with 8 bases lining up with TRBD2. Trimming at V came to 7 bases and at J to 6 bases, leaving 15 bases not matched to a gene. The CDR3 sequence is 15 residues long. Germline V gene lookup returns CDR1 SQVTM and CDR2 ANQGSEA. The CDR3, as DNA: TGCAGCGCTGTCGAGTCAGCGGGAGAGTTGGATACGCAGTATTTT. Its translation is CSAVESAGELDTQYF.

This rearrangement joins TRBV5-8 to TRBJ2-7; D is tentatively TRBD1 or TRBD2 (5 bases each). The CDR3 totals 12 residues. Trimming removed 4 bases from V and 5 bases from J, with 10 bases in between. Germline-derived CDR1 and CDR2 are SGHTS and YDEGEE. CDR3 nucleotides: TGTGCCAGCAGCCGGGGACCACACGAGCAGTACTTC. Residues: CASSRGPHEQYF.

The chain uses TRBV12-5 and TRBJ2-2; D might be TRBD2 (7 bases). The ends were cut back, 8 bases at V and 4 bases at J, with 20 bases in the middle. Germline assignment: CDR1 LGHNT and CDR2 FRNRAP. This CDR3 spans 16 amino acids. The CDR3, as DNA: TGTGCTAGTTCCCCCGACGGGGGGCGCGGCACCGGGGAGCTGTTTTTT. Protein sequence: CASSPDGGRGTGELFF.

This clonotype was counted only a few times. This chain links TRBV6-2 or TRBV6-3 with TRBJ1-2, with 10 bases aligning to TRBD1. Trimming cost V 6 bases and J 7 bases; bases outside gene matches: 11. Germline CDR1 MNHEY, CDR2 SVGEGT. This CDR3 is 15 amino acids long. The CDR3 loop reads CASRIDRGREVGYTF. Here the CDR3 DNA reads TGTGCCAGCAGAATCGACAGGGGGCGCGAAGTTGGCTACACCTTC.

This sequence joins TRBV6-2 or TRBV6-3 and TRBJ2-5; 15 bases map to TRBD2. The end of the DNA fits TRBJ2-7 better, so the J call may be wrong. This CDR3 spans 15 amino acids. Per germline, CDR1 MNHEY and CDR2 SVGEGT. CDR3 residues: CASSRTSGRVSEQYF. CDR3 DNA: TGTGCCAGCAGTCGGACTAGCGGGAGGGTAAGCGAGCAGTACTTC.

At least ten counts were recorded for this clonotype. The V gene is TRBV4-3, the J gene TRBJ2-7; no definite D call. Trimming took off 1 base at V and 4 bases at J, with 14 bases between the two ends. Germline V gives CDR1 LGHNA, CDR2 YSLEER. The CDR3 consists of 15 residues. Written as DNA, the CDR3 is TGCGCCAGCAGCCAAGCCCACCAAGTAGGGTACGAGCAGTACTTC. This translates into CASSQAHQVGYEQYF.

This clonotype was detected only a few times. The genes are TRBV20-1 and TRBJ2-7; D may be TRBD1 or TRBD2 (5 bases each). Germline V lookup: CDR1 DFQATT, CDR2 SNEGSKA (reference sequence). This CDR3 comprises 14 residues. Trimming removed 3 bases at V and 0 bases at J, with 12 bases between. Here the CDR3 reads CSASIGGISYEQYF. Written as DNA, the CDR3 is TGCAGTGCTAGTATTGGGGGAATCTCCTACGAGCAGTACTTC.

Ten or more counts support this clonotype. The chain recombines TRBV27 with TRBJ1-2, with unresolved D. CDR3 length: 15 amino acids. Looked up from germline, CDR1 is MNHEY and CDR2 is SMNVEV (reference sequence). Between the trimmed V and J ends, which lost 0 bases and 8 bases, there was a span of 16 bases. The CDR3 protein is CASSLSTVSPLGYTF. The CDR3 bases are TGTGCCAGCAGTTTATCCACAGTCTCGCCTCTCGGCTACACCTTC.